This TCR beta chain was recorded in a study of Graves' ophthalmopathy and Graves' hyperthyroidism. The CDR3 consists of 15 residues. Germline CDR1 and CDR2: SGHTS and YDEGEE. About this clonotype: A read error may explain this, as a much larger clone is one base away.

Researchers took RNA transcripts and amplified TCR beta CDR3 regions from them. First-round RT-PCR relied on HTBI primers, and a second-round multiplex PCR came next. TCRdb re-derived calls from the multiplex PCR reads in MiXCR, one entry per CDR3 protein. The repertoire holds about 700,000 distinct CDR3 sequences, about 40% seen once, with more than 3% in the top ten. The chain carries TRBV5-8 and TRBJ1-2; D remains unclear. The sequenced material came from peripheral blood. The clonotype originates from an adult man with Graves' ophthalmopathy. CDR3 DNA: TGCGCCAGCAGCTTTCGAGCAGGACGTAACTATGGCTACGCCTTC. Translated: CASSFRAGRNYGYAF.